Described below is a single TCR beta chain sequence and its context. This record comes from a study of CD8 T cells in Susac syndrome. An amount of RNA that ranged from about 0.45 to 1 ug was reverse transcribed with random hexamers. TCRdb re-analysed the immunoSEQ multiplex PCR reads in MiXCR, keeping a single row per CDR3 protein. The top ten clones hold around 0.15% of a sample with 150,000 to 200,000 distinct CDR3 sequences, around 94% of them seen once. The sequencing input was CD4+ T cells from PBMCs. This receptor was taken from a human donor in good health.

The CDR3 is CASSLGPNEQYF. The CDR3 DNA follows: TGTGCCAGCAGCTTGGGACCCAACGAGCAGTACTTC. This chain uses TRBV5-6 with TRBJ2-7; D gene unclear. Trimming left V 0 bases short and J 5 bases short, with 6 bases between. The germline CDR1 and CDR2 sequences are SGHDT and YYEEEE. This CDR3 comprises 12 residues. The full variable domain, its missing parts supplied by reference TRBV5-6 and TRBJ2-7, is DAGVTQSPTHLIKTRGQQVTLRCSPKSGHDTVSWYQQALGQGPQFIFQYYEEEERQRGNFPDRFSGHQFPNYSSELNVNALLLGDSALYLCASSLGPNEQYFGPGTRLTVT.